This T cell receptor (beta chain) emerged from a study of blood T cell repertoires in COVID-19. Study-level background: The study drew acute and convalescent COVID-19 samples from the United States, Italy and Spain. Sources were T cells, B-cell-depleted T cells, or PBMCs; the material itself was cDNA or gDNA.

Seattle researchers signed up patients amid active infection and tracked them longitudinally. The CDR3 runs 18 residues. Germline V gene sequence: CDR1 MGHRA, CDR2 YSYEKL. With 0 bases clipped from V and 8 bases from J, the junction kept 13 bases outside the gene matches. Clones were sequenced by immunoSEQ multiplex PCR, and TCRdb holds only the in-frame ones, with some missing. The repertoire holds some 290,000 clones, with approximately 87% as singletons. This rearrangement joins TRBV4-1 to TRBJ2-1, with TRBD1 matching over 10 bases. The sequence was obtained from a woman in her 30s with COVID-19, enrolled during active disease. Material for sequencing was peripheral blood. CDR3 bases: TGCGCCAGCAGCCAAGACATGGCTGGGGGACAGGGGTTTCATGAGCAGTTCTTC. This translates into CASSQDMAGGQGFHEQFF.